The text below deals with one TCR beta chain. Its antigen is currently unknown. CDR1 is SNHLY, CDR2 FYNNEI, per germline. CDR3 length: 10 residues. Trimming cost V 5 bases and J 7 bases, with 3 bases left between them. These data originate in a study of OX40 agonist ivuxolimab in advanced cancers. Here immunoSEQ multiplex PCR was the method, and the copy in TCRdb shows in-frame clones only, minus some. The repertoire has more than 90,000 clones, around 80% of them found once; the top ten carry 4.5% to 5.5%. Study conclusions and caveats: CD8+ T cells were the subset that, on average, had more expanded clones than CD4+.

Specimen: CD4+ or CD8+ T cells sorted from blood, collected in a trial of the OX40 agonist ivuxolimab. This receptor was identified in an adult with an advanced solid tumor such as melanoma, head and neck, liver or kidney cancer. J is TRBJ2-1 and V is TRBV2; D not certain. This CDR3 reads CASSSNEQFF. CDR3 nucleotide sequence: TGTGCCAGCAGTAGTAATGAGCAGTTCTTC.